This T cell receptor (beta chain) originates from a study of glioma-infiltrating T cells after dendritic cell vaccination. Study summary: Between about 2002 and 2012, patients got autologous tumor lysate-pulsed dendritic cell vaccines.

Documented time point: after dendritic cell vaccination, including at tumor progression/relapse. Sequenced by immunoSEQ multiplex PCR; TCRdb stores in-frame clones only, minus some. The table includes 98,000 or so clones, around 80% detected once. The J segment lost 4 bases and the V segment lost 5 bases, leaving 8 bases of the junction unmatched. The CDR3 extends over 15 amino acids. CDR1 is SGHTA, CDR2 FQGTGA, per germline. Sequencing was performed on blood, taken after dendritic cell vaccination. The V and J genes are TRBV7-3 and TRBJ2-3; 8 positions agree with TRBD2. The TCR sequence derives from a human donor with glioblastoma. DNA for the CDR3: TGTGCCAGCAGCGTCCAAGCGGGAGTGTCAGATACGCAGTATTTT. Its translation: CASSVQAGVSDTQYF.